This T cell receptor (beta chain) was identified during a study of T-cell memory formation after mild COVID-19. Regarding this clonotype: Its antigen is not known.

Germline CDR1 reads SGHTA; CDR2 reads FQGNSA. The V and J ends lost 8 bases and 5 bases, in that order; junction bases with no gene match: 8. The CDR3 is 13 residues long. General study findings and limits: Later expanders leaned CD4+, whereas day 15 to 85 contracting clones were balanced CD4/CD8. There were some responding clones in pre-infection memory, which suggested that cross-reactive memory had joined. For contracting clones, CD4+ ones sat mainly in CM and EM, CD8+ in EMRA.

Via MiXCR, TCRdb re-called the 5' RACE reads, giving one row per CDR3 protein. The repertoire holds over 250,000 distinct CDR3 sequences, with approximately 16% as singletons. The source of this sequence is a man aged 18 to 30 who had mild COVID-19 (a few samples of this study predate the infection). Cell type and time point are not known. The sequencing input was PBMCs or a T cell subset sorted from them (not recorded which). The chain links TRBV7-2 to TRBJ2-5, with 7 bases that match TRBD1. CDR3 in DNA: TGTGCCAGCTCCCGGGCCAGGGGGGAGACCCAGTACTTC. This gives the protein CASSRARGETQYF. The complete variable domain, with remaining parts taken from reference TRBV7-2 and TRBJ2-5, reads GAGVSQSPSNKVTEKGKDVELRCDPISGHTALYWYRQSLGQGLEFLIYFQGNSAPDKSGLPSDRFSAERTGGSVSTLTIQRTQQEDSAVYLCASSRARGETQYFGPGTRLLVL.